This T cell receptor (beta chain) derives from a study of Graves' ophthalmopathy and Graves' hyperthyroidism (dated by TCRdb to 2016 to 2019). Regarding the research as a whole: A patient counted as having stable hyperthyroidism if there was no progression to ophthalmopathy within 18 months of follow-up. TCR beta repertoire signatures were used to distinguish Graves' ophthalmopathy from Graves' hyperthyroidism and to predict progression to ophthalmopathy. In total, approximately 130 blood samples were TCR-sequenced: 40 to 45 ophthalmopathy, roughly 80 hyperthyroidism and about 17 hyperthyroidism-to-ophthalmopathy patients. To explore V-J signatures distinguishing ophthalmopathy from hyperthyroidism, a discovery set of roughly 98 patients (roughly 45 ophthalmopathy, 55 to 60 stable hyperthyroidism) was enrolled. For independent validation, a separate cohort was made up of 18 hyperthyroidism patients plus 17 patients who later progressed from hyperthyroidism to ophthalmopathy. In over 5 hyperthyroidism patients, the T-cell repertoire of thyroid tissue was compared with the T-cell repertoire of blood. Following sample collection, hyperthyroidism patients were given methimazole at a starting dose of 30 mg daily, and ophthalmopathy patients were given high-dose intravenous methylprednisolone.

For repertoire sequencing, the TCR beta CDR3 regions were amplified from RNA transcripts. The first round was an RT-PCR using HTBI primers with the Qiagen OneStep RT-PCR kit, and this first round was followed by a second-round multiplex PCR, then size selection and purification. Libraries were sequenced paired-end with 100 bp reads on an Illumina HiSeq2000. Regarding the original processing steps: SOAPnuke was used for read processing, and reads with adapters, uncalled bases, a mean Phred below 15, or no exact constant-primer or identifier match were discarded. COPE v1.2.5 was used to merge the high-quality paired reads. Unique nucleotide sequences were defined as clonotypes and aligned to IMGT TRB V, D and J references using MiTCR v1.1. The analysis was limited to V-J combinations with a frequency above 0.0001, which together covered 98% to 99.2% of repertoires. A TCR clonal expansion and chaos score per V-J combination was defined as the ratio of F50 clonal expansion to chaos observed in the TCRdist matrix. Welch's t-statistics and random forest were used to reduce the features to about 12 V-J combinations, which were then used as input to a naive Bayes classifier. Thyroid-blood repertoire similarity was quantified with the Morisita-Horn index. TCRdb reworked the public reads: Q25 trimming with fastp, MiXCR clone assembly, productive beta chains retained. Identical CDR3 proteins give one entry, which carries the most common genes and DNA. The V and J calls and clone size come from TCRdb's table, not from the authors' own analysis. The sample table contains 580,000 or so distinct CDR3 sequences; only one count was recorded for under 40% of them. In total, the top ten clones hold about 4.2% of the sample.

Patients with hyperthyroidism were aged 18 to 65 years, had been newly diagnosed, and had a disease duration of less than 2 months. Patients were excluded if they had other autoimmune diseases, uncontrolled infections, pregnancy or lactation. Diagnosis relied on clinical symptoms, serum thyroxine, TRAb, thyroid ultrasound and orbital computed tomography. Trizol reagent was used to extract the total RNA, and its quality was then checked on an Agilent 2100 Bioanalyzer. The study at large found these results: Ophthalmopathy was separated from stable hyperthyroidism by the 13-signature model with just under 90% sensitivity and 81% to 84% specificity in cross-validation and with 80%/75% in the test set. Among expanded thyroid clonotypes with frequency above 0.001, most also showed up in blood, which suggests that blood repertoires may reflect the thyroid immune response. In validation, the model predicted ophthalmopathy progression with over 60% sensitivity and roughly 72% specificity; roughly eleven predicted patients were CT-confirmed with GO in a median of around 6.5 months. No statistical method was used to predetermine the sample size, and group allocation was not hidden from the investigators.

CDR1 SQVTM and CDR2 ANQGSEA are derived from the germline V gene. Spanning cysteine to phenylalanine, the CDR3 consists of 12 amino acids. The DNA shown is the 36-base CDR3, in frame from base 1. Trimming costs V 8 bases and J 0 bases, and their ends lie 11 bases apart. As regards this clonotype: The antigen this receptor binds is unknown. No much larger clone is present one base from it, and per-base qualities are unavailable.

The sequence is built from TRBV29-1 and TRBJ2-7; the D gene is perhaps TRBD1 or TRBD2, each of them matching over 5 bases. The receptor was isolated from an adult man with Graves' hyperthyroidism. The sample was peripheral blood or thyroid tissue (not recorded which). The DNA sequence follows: TGCAGCTTGGGGGTGAGCTCCTACGAGCAGTACTTC. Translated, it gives CSLGVSSYEQYF.